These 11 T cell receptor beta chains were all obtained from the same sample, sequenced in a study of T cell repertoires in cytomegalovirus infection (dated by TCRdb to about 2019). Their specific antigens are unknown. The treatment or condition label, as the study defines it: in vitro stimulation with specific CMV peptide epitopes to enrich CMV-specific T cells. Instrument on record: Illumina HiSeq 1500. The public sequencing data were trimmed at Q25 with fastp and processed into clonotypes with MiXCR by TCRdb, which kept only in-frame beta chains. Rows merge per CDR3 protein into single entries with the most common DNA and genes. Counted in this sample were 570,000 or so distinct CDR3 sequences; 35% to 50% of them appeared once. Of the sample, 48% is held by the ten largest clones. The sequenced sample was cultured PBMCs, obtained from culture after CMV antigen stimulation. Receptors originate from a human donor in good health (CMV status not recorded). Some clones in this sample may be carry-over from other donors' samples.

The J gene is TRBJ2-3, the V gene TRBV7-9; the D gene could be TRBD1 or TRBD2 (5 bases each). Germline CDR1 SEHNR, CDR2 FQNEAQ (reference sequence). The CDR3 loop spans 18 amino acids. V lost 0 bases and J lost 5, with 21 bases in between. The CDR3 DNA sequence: TGTGCCAGCAGCTTAGCCCCGGCGTGGGGCCGTGGGGGAGATACGCAGTATTTT. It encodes CASSLAPAWGRGGDTQYF.

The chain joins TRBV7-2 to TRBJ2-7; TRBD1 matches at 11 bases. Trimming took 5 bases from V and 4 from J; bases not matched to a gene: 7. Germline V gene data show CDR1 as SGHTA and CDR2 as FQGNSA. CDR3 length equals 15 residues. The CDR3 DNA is TGTGCCAGCAGCCTAGGGACAGGGGGGACATACGAGCAGTACTTC. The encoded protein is CASSLGTGGTYEQYF. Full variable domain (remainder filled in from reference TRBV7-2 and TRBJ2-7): GAGVSQSPSNKVTEKGKDVELRCDPISGHTALYWYRQSLGQGLEFLIYFQGNSAPDKSGLPSDRFSAERTGGSVSTLTIQRTQQEDSAVYLCASSLGTGGTYEQYFGPGTRLTVT.

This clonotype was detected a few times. The chain's CDR3 is CASSSLGRDSPLHF. The CDR3 nucleotides are TGTGCCAGCAGCTCACTAGGCCGGGATTCACCCCTCCACTTT. The rearrangement joins TRBV7-2 to TRBJ1-6, with no clear D. Per germline, CDR1 SGHTA and CDR2 FQGNSA. The CDR3 is 14 amino acids. Trimming shortened V by 4 bases and J by 8 bases, and 12 bases separated the two germline ends.

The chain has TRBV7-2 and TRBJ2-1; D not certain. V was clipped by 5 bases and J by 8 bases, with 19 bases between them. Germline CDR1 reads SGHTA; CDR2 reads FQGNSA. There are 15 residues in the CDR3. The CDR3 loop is CASSPRGRWWDEQFF. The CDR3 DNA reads TGTGCCAGCAGCCCCCGTGGCAGGTGGTGGGATGAGCAGTTCTTC.

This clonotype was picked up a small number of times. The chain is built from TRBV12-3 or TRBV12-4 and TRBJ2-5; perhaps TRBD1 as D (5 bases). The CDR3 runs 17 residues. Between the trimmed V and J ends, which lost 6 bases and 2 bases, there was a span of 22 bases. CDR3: CASSPLGHATEQETQYF. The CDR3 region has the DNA TGTGCCAGCAGCCCACTCGGACACGCGACCGAGCAAGAGACCCAGTACTTC.

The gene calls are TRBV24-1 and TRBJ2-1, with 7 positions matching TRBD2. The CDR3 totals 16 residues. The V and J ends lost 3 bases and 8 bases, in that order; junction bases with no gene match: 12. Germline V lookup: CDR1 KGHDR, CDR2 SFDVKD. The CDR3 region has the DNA TGTGCCACCAGTGATCCTGCGGGGACTATTTCCGATGAGCAGTTCTTC. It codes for CATSDPAGTISDEQFF.

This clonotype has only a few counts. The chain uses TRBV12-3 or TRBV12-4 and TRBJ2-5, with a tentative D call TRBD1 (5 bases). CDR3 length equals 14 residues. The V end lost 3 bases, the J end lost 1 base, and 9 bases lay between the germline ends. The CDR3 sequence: CASSFSTVQETQYF. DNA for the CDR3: TGTGCCAGCAGTTTCTCGACAGTCCAAGAGACCCAGTACTTC.

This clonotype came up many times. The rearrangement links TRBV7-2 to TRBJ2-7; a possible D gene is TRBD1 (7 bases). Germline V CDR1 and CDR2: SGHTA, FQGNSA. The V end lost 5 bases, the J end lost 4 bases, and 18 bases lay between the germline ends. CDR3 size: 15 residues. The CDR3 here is CASSTAGTASYEQYF. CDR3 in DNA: TGTGCCAGCAGCACGGCGGGGACAGCCTCTTACGAGCAGTACTTC.

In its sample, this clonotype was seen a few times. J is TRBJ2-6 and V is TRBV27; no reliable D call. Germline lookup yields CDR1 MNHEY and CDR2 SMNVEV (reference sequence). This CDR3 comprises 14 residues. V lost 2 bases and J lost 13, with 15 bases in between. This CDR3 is CASSLGSAARVLTF. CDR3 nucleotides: TGTGCCAGCAGTTTAGGAAGTGCCGCCCGGGTCCTGACTTTC.

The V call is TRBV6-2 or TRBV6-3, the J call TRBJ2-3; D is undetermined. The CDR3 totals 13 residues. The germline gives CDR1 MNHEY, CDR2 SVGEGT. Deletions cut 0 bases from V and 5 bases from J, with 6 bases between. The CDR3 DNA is TGTGCCAGCAGTTACTCGAATGGAGATACGCAGTATTTT. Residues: CASSYSNGDTQYF.

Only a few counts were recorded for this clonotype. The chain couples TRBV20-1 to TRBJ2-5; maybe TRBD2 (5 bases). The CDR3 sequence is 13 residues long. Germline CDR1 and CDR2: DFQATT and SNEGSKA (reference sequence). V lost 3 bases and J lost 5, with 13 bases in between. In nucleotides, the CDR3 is TGCAGTGCTAGGCGGCCGGGCGGGGAGACCCAGTACTTC. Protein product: CSARRPGGETQYF.